One and the same sample provided the 17 T cell receptor beta chains below, sequenced in a study of blood T cell repertoires in COVID-19. The repertoire was sequenced with immunoSEQ multiplex PCR; TCRdb's copy has only in-frame clones and lacks some. The sample includes some 170,000 clones, roughly 89% seen only once; the top ten take 1.6%. Sequenced input: peripheral blood. These receptors came from a woman aged 45-60 years with acute or convalescent COVID-19.

The rearrangement links TRBV5-6 to TRBJ2-7; the D is unclear. Germline loops: CDR1 SGHDT, CDR2 YYEEEE. V lost 4 bases to trimming and J lost 2 bases, with 7 bases between them. The CDR3 contains 12 residues. CDR3 protein: CASSQATYEQYF. Here the CDR3 DNA reads TGTGCCAGCAGCCAGGCTACCTACGAGCAGTACTTC.

The rearrangement uses TRBV9 and TRBJ2-1; 9 bases agree with TRBD1. V trimming: 2 bases; J trimming: 7 bases; junction bases outside the gene matches: 4. This CDR3 has 14 amino acids. Germline CDR1 is SGDLS and CDR2 is YYNGEE. CDR3 in amino acids: CASSVGTGRNEQFF. CDR3 nucleotides: TGTGCCAGCAGCGTTGGGACAGGGCGGAATGAGCAGTTCTTC.

This chain connects TRBV5-4 to TRBJ2-7; 15 positions match TRBD2. The germline V gene encodes CDR1 SGHNT and CDR2 YYREEE (reference sequence). V was clipped by 4 bases and J by 5 bases; unmatched bases: 7. The CDR3 sequence is 16 residues long. The CDR3 protein is CASSPGTSGRRNEQYF. The CDR3 nucleotides read TGTGCCAGCAGCCCCGGGACTAGCGGGAGGAGGAACGAGCAGTACTTC.

Concerning this clone itself: Other nucleotide sequences in the sample specify the same CDR3. V is TRBV3-1 (or the pseudogene TRBV3-2) and J is TRBJ1-3; D is uncertain. The ends were cut back, 6 bases at V and 4 bases at J, with 7 bases in the middle. This CDR3 is 12 amino acids long. CDR1 is LGHDT and CDR2 is YNNKEL in the germline V gene (reference sequence). The chain's CDR3 is CASSLTGNTIYF. The DNA for the CDR3 is TGTGCCAGCAGTCTTACAGGAAACACCATATATTTT.

V usage is TRBV4-3 and J usage is TRBJ2-7; 7 bases fit TRBD2. The germline V gene encodes CDR1 LGHNA and CDR2 YSLEER. V trimming: 0 bases; J trimming: 1 base; junction bases outside the gene matches: 3. This CDR3 has 15 amino acids. CDR3 sequence reads: CASSQEASGSYEQYF. The CDR3 DNA sequence: TGCGCCAGCAGCCAAGAGGCTAGCGGTTCCTACGAGCAGTACTTC.

This chain uses TRBV2 with TRBJ2-5, with D possibly being TRBD2 (6 bases). CDR1 SNHLY and CDR2 FYNNEI come from the germline V gene. This CDR3 contains 14 residues. The germline V and J ends were trimmed by 6 bases and 2 bases, with 13 bases remaining between them. The CDR3 here is CASSSGRGQETQYF. For the CDR3, the DNA is TGTGCCAGCAGCTCGGGACGGGGGCAAGAGACCCAGTACTTC. Variable domain in full (rest from reference TRBV2 and TRBJ2-5): EPEVTQTPSHQVTQMGQEVILRCVPISNHLYFYWYRQILGQKVEFLVSFYNNEISEKSEIFDDQFSVERPDGSNFTLKIRSTKLEDSAMYFCASSSGRGQETQYFGPGTRLLVL.

This clone was counted a single time. CDR3 residues: CASSRKRDSLSTDTQYF. CDR3 bases: TGTGCCAGCAGCCGTAAGAGGGACAGCCTCTCCACAGATACGCAGTATTTT. The chain uses TRBV3-1 (or the pseudogene TRBV3-2) and TRBJ2-3; 7 bases match TRBD1. V was pared by 4 bases and J by 2 bases, with 12 bases of the junction left unmatched. There are 17 residues in the CDR3. CDR1 and CDR2 from the germline V gene are LGHDT and YNNKEL (reference sequence).

The V call is TRBV18, the J call TRBJ2-5; 8 bases match TRBD1. Trimming cost V 0 bases and J 5 bases; bases outside gene matches: 8. CDR1 and CDR2 from the germline V gene are KGHSH and LQKENI. The CDR3 length is 16 residues. The chain's CDR3 is CASSPPAGGGLETQYF. CDR3 DNA: TGTGCCAGCTCACCACCGGCAGGGGGCGGTTTGGAGACCCAGTACTTC.

The rearrangement joins TRBV29-1 to TRBJ1-2; D is perhaps TRBD1 (6 bases). This CDR3 is built from 12 residues. V was pared by 2 bases and J by 8 bases, with 12 bases between. Germline CDR1 SQVTM, CDR2 ANQGSEA. The CDR3: CSVETGSRGYTF. DNA for the CDR3: TGCAGCGTTGAAACAGGGTCTCGGGGCTACACCTTC.

As concerns this clone: This same CDR3 is encoded by further DNA sequences in the sample. The gene calls are TRBV5-1 and TRBJ2-7, with D perhaps TRBD2 (5 bases). Germline-derived CDR1 and CDR2 are SGHRS and YFSETQ. V was shortened by 0 bases and J by 1 base, with 8 bases between the two germline ends. There are 14 residues in the CDR3. Here the CDR3 reads CASSLEGGSYEQYF. In nucleotides, the CDR3 is TGCGCCAGCAGCTTGGAAGGCGGGTCCTACGAGCAGTACTTC.

The chain couples TRBV19 to TRBJ2-7, with 8 positions matching TRBD2. V was clipped by 4 bases and J by 1 base; unmatched bases: 9. CDR3 length equals 16 residues. The germline gives CDR1 LNHDA, CDR2 SQIVND (reference sequence). The CDR3 spells CASSSPGASGSYEQYF. CDR3 bases: TGTGCCAGTAGTAGCCCCGGGGCTAGCGGGTCCTACGAGCAGTACTTC.

V and J are TRBV5-5 and TRBJ2-1, with D possibly matching TRBD2 (6 bases). The V gene lost 4 bases and the J gene lost 10 bases, with 12 bases spanning the gap. This CDR3 is 12 amino acids long. Germline V gives CDR1 SGHKS, CDR2 YYEKEE (reference sequence). The CDR3 protein is CASSPGGPEQFF. As DNA, the CDR3 is TGTGCCAGCAGCCCTGGAGGGCCGGAGCAGTTCTTC.

The J gene is TRBJ1-6, the V gene TRBV11-2; perhaps TRBD1 as D (6 bases). Germline CDR1 and CDR2: SGHAT and FQNNGV. V gave up 4 bases and J gave up 10 bases, with 14 bases separating them. The CDR3 contains 14 residues. This CDR3 reads CASSSLQGNSPLHF. Here the CDR3 DNA reads TGTGCCAGCAGCTCTTTACAGGGAAACTCACCCCTCCACTTT.

The V and J genes are TRBV27 and TRBJ1-2; possible D gene TRBD1, 5 bases. This CDR3 contains 13 residues. Per the germline V gene, CDR1 is MNHEY and CDR2 is SMNVEV (reference sequence). V lost 5 bases and J 1 base, leaving 8 bases between the germline ends. CDR3 sequence: CASSRTYNYGYTF. CDR3 nucleotides: TGTGCCAGCAGTCGGACATATAACTATGGCTACACCTTC.

The rearrangement joins TRBV13 to TRBJ2-4, with TRBD1 matching 9 bases. J lost 4 bases, V lost 0 bases, and 7 bases had no gene match. The CDR3 is 17 residues long. From germline, CDR1 is PRHDT and CDR2 FYEKMQ (reference sequence). CDR3 region: CASSLGPIGTGKNIQYF. The CDR3 nucleotides are TGTGCCAGCAGCTTAGGCCCAATCGGGACAGGGAAAAACATTCAGTACTTC.

The chain joins TRBV3-1 (or the pseudogene TRBV3-2) to TRBJ1-1; a weak D match, TRBD1 (5 bases). The V and J ends lost 1 base and 1 base respectively, with 7 bases between them. CDR1 LGHDT and CDR2 YNNKEL come from the germline V gene (reference sequence). The CDR3 contains 14 residues. CDR3 DNA sequence: TGTGCCAGCAGCCAAGGACAGAGGAACACTGAAGCTTTCTTT. It codes for CASSQGQRNTEAFF.

The V gene is TRBV5-1, the J gene TRBJ1-4; TRBD1 might be the D (5 bases). Per germline, CDR1 SGHRS and CDR2 YFSETQ. The CDR3 runs 13 residues. Trimming took off 5 bases at V and 8 bases at J, with 13 bases between the two ends. In nucleotides, the CDR3 is TGCGCCAGCAGGGCAGGACAACCCGAAAAACTGTTTTTT. It encodes CASRAGQPEKLFF.